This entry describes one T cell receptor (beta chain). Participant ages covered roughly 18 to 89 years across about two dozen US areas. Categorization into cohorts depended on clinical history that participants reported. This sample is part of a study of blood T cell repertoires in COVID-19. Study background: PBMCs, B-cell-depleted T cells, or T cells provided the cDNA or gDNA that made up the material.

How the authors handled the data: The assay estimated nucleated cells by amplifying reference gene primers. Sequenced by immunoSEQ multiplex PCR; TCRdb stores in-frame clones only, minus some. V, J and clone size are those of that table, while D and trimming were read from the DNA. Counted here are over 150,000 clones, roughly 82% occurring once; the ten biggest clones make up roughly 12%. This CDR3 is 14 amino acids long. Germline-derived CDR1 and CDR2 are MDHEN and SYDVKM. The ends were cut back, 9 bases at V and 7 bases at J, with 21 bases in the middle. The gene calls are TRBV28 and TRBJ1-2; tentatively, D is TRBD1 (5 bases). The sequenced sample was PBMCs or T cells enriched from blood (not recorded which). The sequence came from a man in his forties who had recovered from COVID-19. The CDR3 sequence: CASRSTGTTGGYTF. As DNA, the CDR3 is TGTGCCAGTCGGTCGACGGGGACTACGGGTGGCTACACCTTC.